The rows below give T cell receptor beta chains drawn from one sample of a study of control samples from healthy donors and cancer patients. Here immunoSEQ multiplex PCR was the method, and the copy in TCRdb shows in-frame clones only, minus some. The table lists around 97,000 clones, approximately 90% of them singletons. The material sequenced was PBMCs. All receptors come from a man aged 60 to 69 with lung cancer. Each CDR3 is given with its conserved first and last residue. A D gene is named only where the DNA matches it firmly.

v_call,d_call,cdr3_aa
TRBV6-5,.,CASRPAGAGELFF
TRBV7-2,.,CASSSGLYQETQYF
TRBV7-3,.,CASSLNTVVPLHF
TRBV5-1,TRBD1,CASSFYSTGATEAFF
TRBV30,.,CAWMMGRYGYTF
TRBV29-1,TRBD1,CSVAGTGRSNTEAFF
TRBV5-1,TRBD1,CASSFRTGNTDTQYF
TRBV24-1,.,CATSVAVRFCNTEAFF
TRBV24-1,.,CATGETVPGELFF
TRBV5-1,TRBD1,CASSMTGGRETQYF
TRBV12-3/TRBV12-4,.,CASSEINTGELFF
TRBV5-8,.,CASKGTQLSGANVLTF
TRBV18,.,CASSPWDSSYEQYF
TRBV30,.,CACTRPGGNYGYTF
TRBV12-5,TRBD1,CASGFRTGLSGELFF
TRBV7-9,TRBD1,CASSLVSQGAEAFF
TRBV27,TRBD1,CASSFYRGVGELFF
TRBV11-3,TRBD2,CASSSGRGGTSTDTQYF
TRBV5-1,TRBD1,CASSWTGERNQPQHF
TRBV5-5,.,CASSPGPEAFF
TRBV18,TRBD1,CASSPGGQGGQPQHF
TRBV20-1,.,CSALQRIEAFF
TRBV4-1,TRBD2,CASSQDGGVTQYF
TRBV7-2,.,CASSFRIGPNSPLHF
TRBV10-3,TRBD1,CAIKPGQDSGNTIYF
TRBV5-1,TRBD1,CASSRQPSQGDYGYTF
TRBV5-1,.,CASSSGRSSYNEQFF
TRBV6-1,TRBD1,CASSETTGSSGANVLTF
TRBV3-1/TRBV3-2,.,CASSQQGFGETQYF
TRBV3-1/TRBV3-2,.,CASSQPGTFGNTIYF
TRBV7-2,.,CASSFRTGTDTQYF
TRBV7-8,TRBD1,CASSPGQGLGNTEAFF
TRBV5-6,.,CASSLGGYGYTF
TRBV6-4,.,CASSDPGSRGGGELFF
TRBV7-2,.,CAGSQRSGPDTQYF